The clone carrying this TCR beta chain was counted between two and nine times. Here immunoSEQ multiplex PCR was the method, and the copy in TCRdb shows in-frame clones only, minus some. This table has about 190,000 clones, about 89% appearing once. This sample is part of a study of T cell responses to AZD1222 COVID-19 vaccine. This receptor was taken from an adult in good health. This specimen consisted of peripheral blood, obtained on day 0 of MenACWY control vaccination.

This CDR3 reads CASSVGYEQYF. The DNA of the CDR3 is TGTGCCAGCAGTGTGGGCTACGAGCAGTACTTC. This chain joins TRBV2 and TRBJ2-7; D remains ambiguous. Germline V CDR1 and CDR2: SNHLY, FYNNEI. The V end lost 4 bases, the J end lost 3 bases, and 4 bases lay between the germline ends. The CDR3 runs 11 residues.